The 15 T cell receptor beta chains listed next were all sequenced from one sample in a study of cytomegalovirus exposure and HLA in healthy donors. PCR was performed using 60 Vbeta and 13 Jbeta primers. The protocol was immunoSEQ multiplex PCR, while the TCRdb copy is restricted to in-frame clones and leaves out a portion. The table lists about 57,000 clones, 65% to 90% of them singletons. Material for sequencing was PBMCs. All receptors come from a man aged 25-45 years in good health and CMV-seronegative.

The CDR3, as DNA: TGTGCCAGTAGTATAGGATCGGACAGACGCTATGGCTACACCTTC. Residues: CASSIGSDRRYGYTF. J is TRBJ1-2 and V is TRBV19, with D maybe TRBD1 (6 bases). CDR3 length: 15 residues. The V gene lost 1 base and the J gene lost 4 bases, with 13 bases spanning the gap. Germline V gives CDR1 LNHDA, CDR2 SQIVND (reference sequence).

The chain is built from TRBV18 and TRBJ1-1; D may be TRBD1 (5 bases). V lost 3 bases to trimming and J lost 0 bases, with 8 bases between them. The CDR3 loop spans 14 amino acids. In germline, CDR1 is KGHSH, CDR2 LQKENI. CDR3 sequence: CASSPTDLNTEAFF. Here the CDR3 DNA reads TGTGCCAGCTCACCGACAGACCTGAACACTGAAGCTTTCTTT.

The CDR3 DNA reads as TGTGCCAGCAGCTTAGACAGGGGTACTCGCGAGCAGTACTTC. It codes for CASSLDRGTREQYF. The chain employs TRBV7-2 and TRBJ2-7; 7 bases map to TRBD1. The trim removed 1 base at V and 6 bases at J, leaving 6 bases unmatched. The CDR3 runs to 14 residues. Germline lookup yields CDR1 SGHTA and CDR2 FQGNSA.

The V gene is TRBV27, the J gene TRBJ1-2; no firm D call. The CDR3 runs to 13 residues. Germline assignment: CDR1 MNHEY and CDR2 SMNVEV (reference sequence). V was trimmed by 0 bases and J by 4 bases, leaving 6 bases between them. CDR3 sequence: CASSLSTSYGYTF. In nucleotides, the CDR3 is TGTGCCAGCAGTTTATCGACATCCTATGGCTACACCTTC.

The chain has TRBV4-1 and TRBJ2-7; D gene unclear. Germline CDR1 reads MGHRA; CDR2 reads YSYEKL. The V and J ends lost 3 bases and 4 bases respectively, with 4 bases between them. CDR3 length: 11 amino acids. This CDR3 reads CASSHYYEQYF. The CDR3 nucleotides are TGCGCCAGCAGCCATTATTACGAGCAGTACTTC.

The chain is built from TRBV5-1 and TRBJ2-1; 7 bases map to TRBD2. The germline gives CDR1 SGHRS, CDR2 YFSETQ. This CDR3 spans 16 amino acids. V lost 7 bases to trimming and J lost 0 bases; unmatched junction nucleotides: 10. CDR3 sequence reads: CASLPSSGSSYNEQFF. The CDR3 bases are TGCGCCAGCCTCCCATCTAGCGGCAGCTCCTACAATGAGCAGTTCTTC. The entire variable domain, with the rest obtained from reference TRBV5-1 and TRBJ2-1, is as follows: KAGVTQTPRYLIKTRGQQVTLSCSPISGHRSVSWYQQTPGQGLQFLFEYFSETQRNKGNFPGRFSGRQFSNSRSEMNVSTLELGDSALYLCASLPSSGSSYNEQFFGPGTRLTVL.

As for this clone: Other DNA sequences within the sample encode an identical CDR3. The CDR3 region is CASSLVAGNEKLFF. DNA for the CDR3: TGTGCCAGCAGCTTAGTGGCGGGTAATGAAAAACTGTTTTTT. This rearrangement joins TRBV7-6 to TRBJ1-4; D gene ambiguous. Per the germline V gene, CDR1 is SGHVS and CDR2 is FNYEAQ. V dropped 1 base and J dropped 4 bases, with 7 bases sitting between them. The CDR3 sequence is 14 residues long.

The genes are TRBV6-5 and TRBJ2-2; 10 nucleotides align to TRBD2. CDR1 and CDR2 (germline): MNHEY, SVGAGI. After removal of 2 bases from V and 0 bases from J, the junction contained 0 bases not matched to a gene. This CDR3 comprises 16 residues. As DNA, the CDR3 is TGTGCCAGCAGTTACGGGACTAGCGCGAACACCGGGGAGCTGTTTTTT. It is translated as CASSYGTSANTGELFF.

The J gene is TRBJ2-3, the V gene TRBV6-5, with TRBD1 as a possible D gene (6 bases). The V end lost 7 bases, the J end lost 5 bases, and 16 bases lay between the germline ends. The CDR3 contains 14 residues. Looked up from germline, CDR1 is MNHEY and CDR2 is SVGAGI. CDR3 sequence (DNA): TGTGCCAGCAAGGGTCCAGGGGCGGGAGATACGCAGTATTTT. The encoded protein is CASKGPGAGDTQYF.

CDR3 protein: CASSKSWGRRSYEQYF. CDR3 coding DNA: TGTGCCAGCAGCAAAAGTTGGGGGAGGCGGTCCTACGAGCAGTACTTC. The rearrangement joins TRBV21-1 to TRBJ2-7; TRBD2 was called by the table and not checked on the DNA. TRBV21-1 is termed a pseudogene. CDR3 length: 16 amino acids.

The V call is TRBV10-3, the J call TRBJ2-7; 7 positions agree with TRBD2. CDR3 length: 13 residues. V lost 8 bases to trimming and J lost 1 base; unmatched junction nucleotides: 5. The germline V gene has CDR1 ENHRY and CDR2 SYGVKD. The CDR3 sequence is CAIQRGDSYEQYF. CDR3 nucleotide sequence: TGTGCCATCCAACGGGGGGATTCCTACGAGCAGTACTTC.

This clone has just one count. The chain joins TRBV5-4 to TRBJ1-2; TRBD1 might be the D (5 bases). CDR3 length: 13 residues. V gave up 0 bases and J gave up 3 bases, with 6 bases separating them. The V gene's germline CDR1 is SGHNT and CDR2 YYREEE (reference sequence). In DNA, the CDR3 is TGTGCCAGCAGCTTGGAGGGGCACTATGGCTACACCTTC. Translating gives CASSLEGHYGYTF.

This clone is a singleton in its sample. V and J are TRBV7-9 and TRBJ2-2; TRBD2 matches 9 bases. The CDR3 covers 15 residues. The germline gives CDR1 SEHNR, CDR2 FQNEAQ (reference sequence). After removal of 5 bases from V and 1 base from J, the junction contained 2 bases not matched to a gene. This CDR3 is CASSTTSGNTGELFF. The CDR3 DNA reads TGTGCCAGCAGCACGACTAGCGGGAACACCGGGGAGCTGTTTTTT.

CDR3: CASSSTGYYEQYF. CDR3 sequence (DNA): TGTGCCAGCAGTTCGACAGGCTACTACGAGCAGTACTTC. The chain joins TRBV27 to TRBJ2-7, with D perhaps TRBD1 (6 bases). CDR1 is MNHEY, CDR2 SMNVEV, per germline (reference sequence). The CDR3 contains 13 residues. V was pared by 4 bases and J by 3 bases, with 10 bases between.

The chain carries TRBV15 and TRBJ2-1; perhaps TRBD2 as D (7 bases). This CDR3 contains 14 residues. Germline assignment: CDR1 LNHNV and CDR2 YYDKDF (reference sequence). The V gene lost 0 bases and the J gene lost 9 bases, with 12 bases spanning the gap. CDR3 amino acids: CATSREGRGGEQFF. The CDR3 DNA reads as TGTGCCACCAGCAGAGAAGGGAGGGGGGGTGAGCAGTTCTTC.